These 9 T cell receptor beta chains were all obtained from the same sample, sequenced in a study of blood T cell repertoires in COVID-19. The table came from immunoSEQ multiplex PCR; TCRdb's copy has only in-frame clones and leaves some out. Of almost 30,000 clones listed, 65% to 70% are singletons. Sequencing used peripheral blood. Receptors were obtained from a human donor in a cohort sampled during active COVID-19.

This clone was seen just once. V is TRBV18 and J is TRBJ2-7; D gene uncertain. Trimming cost V 3 bases and J 0 bases, with 12 bases left between them. CDR3 size: 15 residues. Per germline, CDR1 KGHSH and CDR2 LQKENI. The CDR3 nucleotides read TGTGCCAGCTCACCCCTGAGCCGGTTCTCCTACGAGCAGTACTTC. This encodes CASSPLSRFSYEQYF.

DNA for the CDR3: TGCGCCAGCAGCTTGGCGGGGGATCAGAATCAGCCCCAGCATTTT. As protein: CASSLAGDQNQPQHF. V gene TRBV5-1 combines with J gene TRBJ1-5; the D gene is possibly TRBD1 (5 bases). V lost 0 bases and J lost 4, with 11 bases in between. CDR3 length equals 15 residues. Germline CDR1 SGHRS, CDR2 YFSETQ.

The V call is TRBV28, the J call TRBJ2-7, with D hard to call. Germline CDR1 is MDHEN and CDR2 is SYDVKM. The CDR3 runs 12 residues. Trimming removed 6 bases at V and 1 base at J, with 7 bases between. The CDR3 sequence: CASSNYSYEQYF. The CDR3 nucleotides are TGTGCCAGCAGCAACTATTCCTACGAGCAGTACTTC.

J is TRBJ2-3 and V is TRBV6-1; TRBD1 aligns across 7 bases. The V gene's germline CDR1 is MNHNS and CDR2 SASEGT. Trimming cost V 0 bases and J 4 bases; bases outside gene matches: 7. This CDR3 region has 16 residues. CDR3 amino acids: CASSEAAGGSSDTQYF. CDR3 DNA: TGTGCCAGCAGTGAAGCGGCAGGGGGTTCGTCAGATACGCAGTATTTT.

The CDR3 spells CASSGQGATGELFF. The CDR3 bases are TGTGCCAGCAGTGGACAGGGGGCAACCGGGGAGCTGTTTTTT. The chain couples TRBV27 to TRBJ2-2; 11 bases line up with TRBD1. CDR3 size: 14 residues. Germline-derived CDR1 and CDR2 are MNHEY and SMNVEV (reference sequence). After removal of 5 bases from V and 5 bases from J, the junction contained 1 base not matched to a gene.

The chain recombines TRBV29-1 with TRBJ1-3, with unresolved D. This CDR3 has 11 residues. Germline V lookup: CDR1 SQVTM, CDR2 ANQGSEA. Trimming shortened V by 4 bases and J by 3 bases, and 4 bases separated the two germline ends. In nucleotides, the CDR3 is TGCAGCGTTGCACTTGGAAACACCATATATTTT. This gives the protein CSVALGNTIYF.

This chain links TRBV6-5 with TRBJ1-4; 7 bases map to TRBD1. CDR1 is MNHEY, CDR2 SVGAGI, per germline. There are 14 residues in the CDR3. Trimming removed 7 bases from V and 8 bases from J; junction bases left unmatched: 10. CDR3 bases: TGTGCCAGCATCCCCGACAGGGTGTCAGAAAAACTGTTTTTT. It encodes CASIPDRVSEKLFF.

This clone showed up just a few times. The CDR3 here is CASSLEQGARTEAFF. CDR3 sequence (DNA): TGCGCCAGCAGCTTGGAACAAGGGGCGCGGACTGAAGCTTTCTTT. The chain is built from TRBV5-1 and TRBJ1-1, with TRBD1 as a possible D gene (5 bases). The CDR3 is 15 residues long. With 0 bases removed from V and 5 bases from J, the gap between germline ends came to 14 bases. Germline lookup yields CDR1 SGHRS and CDR2 YFSETQ.

This chain links TRBV5-4 with TRBJ2-3; 9 nucleotides align to TRBD2. Germline CDR1 SGHNT, CDR2 YYREEE (reference sequence). This CDR3 region has 15 residues. Trimming at V came to 4 bases and at J to 2 bases, leaving 5 bases not matched to a gene. CDR3 region: CASSSPGLATDTQYF. In nucleotides, the CDR3 is TGTGCCAGCAGCAGCCCGGGACTAGCCACAGATACGCAGTATTTT.